These 8 T cell receptor beta chains share one sample of origin, sequenced in a study of shared clonotypes between healthy human individuals. Terminally differentiated effector memory CD45RA+ cells were excluded by CCR7 positive selection of CD45RO-negative cells. Method: immunoSEQ multiplex PCR; TCRdb's copy keeps in-frame clones and lacks some. The sample lists roughly 600,000 clones; 95% to 98% were seen once. Sequenced material: naive CD8+ T cells sorted from blood. These receptors were obtained from a man in his thirties or forties in good health.

V is TRBV14 and J is TRBJ2-7, with a weak D call TRBD2 (6 bases). The CDR3 is 13 residues long. Germline-derived CDR1 and CDR2 are SGHDN and FVKESK. V was shortened by 2 bases and J by 6 bases, with 11 bases between the two germline ends. The CDR3 spells CASSQLAGTEQYF. CDR3 sequence (DNA): TGTGCCAGCAGCCAATTGGCGGGGACCGAGCAGTACTTC.

The rearrangement joins TRBV18 to TRBJ2-7; 9 nucleotides agree with TRBD1. The germline CDR1 and CDR2 sequences are KGHSH and LQKENI. CDR3 length: 15 residues. V trimming: 4 bases; J trimming: 3 bases; junction bases outside the gene matches: 7. The CDR3: CASSLGQGGHYEQYF. CDR3 coding DNA: TGTGCCAGCTCACTGGGACAGGGAGGCCACTACGAGCAGTACTTC.

This sequence joins TRBV14 and TRBJ2-3, with D possibly matching TRBD1 (6 bases). The germline V gene encodes CDR1 SGHDN and CDR2 FVKESK. The CDR3 consists of 14 residues. V shed 0 bases and J shed 4 bases, with 8 bases lying between them. CDR3 region: CASSQDTGSDTQYF. The CDR3 nucleotides are TGTGCCAGCAGCCAAGATACAGGGTCAGATACGCAGTATTTT.

The V and J genes are TRBV15 and TRBJ2-5; D assignment may be TRBD1 or TRBD2 (5 bases each). Germline V gene lookup returns CDR1 LNHNV and CDR2 YYDKDF (reference sequence). The V end was cut by 3 bases, the J end by 1 base, with 15 bases between. The CDR3 loop spans 16 amino acids. The CDR3 region is CATSRKRGAFQETQYF. CDR3 DNA: TGTGCCACCAGCAGGAAGAGAGGGGCGTTCCAAGAGACCCAGTACTTC.

V is TRBV27 and J is TRBJ2-7, with 9 bases matching TRBD2. Germline V lookup: CDR1 MNHEY, CDR2 SMNVEV (reference sequence). The ends lost 5 bases at V and 5 bases at J; junction bases unmatched: 10. CDR3 length: 15 amino acids. The CDR3 sequence is CASSLTIGTSHEQYF. CDR3 coding DNA: TGTGCCAGCAGTCTAACCATAGGGACTAGCCACGAGCAGTACTTC.

V usage is TRBV4-2 and J usage is TRBJ2-5; the D is unclear. This CDR3 spans 13 amino acids. The V gene's germline CDR1 is LGHNA and CDR2 YNFKEQ. With 5 bases removed from V and 5 bases from J, the gap between germline ends came to 12 bases. The chain's CDR3 is CASSLGVWETQYF. CDR3 nucleotides: TGTGCCAGCAGCTTAGGAGTTTGGGAGACCCAGTACTTC.

V and J are TRBV27 and TRBJ2-1, with D perhaps given as TRBD1 or TRBD2 (5 bases each). The V and J ends lost 4 bases and 7 bases respectively, with 17 bases between them. Germline values: CDR1 MNHEY, CDR2 SMNVEV (reference sequence). The CDR3 covers 15 residues. CDR3 residues: CASSSGDREGNEQFF. The CDR3 nucleotides read TGTGCCAGCAGTTCCGGGGATAGAGAGGGGAATGAGCAGTTCTTC.

In this sample, this clone turned up once. This same CDR3 is encoded by further DNA sequences in the sample. This chain joins TRBV7-9 and TRBJ1-5; D unresolved. In germline, CDR1 is SEHNR, CDR2 FQNEAQ (reference sequence). The CDR3 runs to 12 residues. V was pared by 5 bases and J by 3 bases, with 5 bases between. The CDR3 here is CASSLPNQPQHF. CDR3 in DNA: TGTGCCAGCAGCCTCCCCAATCAGCCCCAGCATTTT.